The 21 T cell receptor beta chains below all came from one sample that was sequenced in a study of blood T cell repertoires in COVID-19. Clones were read by immunoSEQ multiplex PCR, and TCRdb kept only the in-frame ones, dropping some. Here the sample spans 140,000 to 150,000 clones, roughly 78% being singletons. Material: peripheral blood. Receptors were obtained from a human donor with acute or convalescent COVID-19. The donor label of this sample is uncertain.

This clone showed up just a few times. The chain links TRBV5-1 to TRBJ1-1; D perhaps matches TRBD1 (5 bases). CDR1 is SGHRS, CDR2 YFSETQ, per germline. The CDR3 sequence is 15 residues long. V dropped 4 bases and J dropped 6 bases, with 19 bases sitting between them. The CDR3 here is CASSPDPRDKAEAFF. CDR3 DNA: TGCGCCAGCAGCCCAGACCCCAGGGATAAGGCTGAAGCTTTCTTT. Full variable domain (remainder filled in from reference TRBV5-1 and TRBJ1-1): KAGVTQTPRYLIKTRGQQVTLSCSPISGHRSVSWYQQTPGQGLQFLFEYFSETQRNKGNFPGRFSGRQFSNSRSEMNVSTLELGDSALYLCASSPDPRDKAEAFFGQGTRLTVV.

This rearrangement joins TRBV19 to TRBJ2-3, with D maybe TRBD1 (6 bases). The germline V gene encodes CDR1 LNHDA and CDR2 SQIVND (reference sequence). Trimming left V 4 bases short and J 6 bases short, with 11 bases between. The length of the CDR3 is 13 residues. In DNA, the CDR3 is TGTGCCAGTAGTAACGTTAGGGGGGATACGCAGTATTTT. It translates to CASSNVRGDTQYF.

The V call is TRBV21-1, the J call TRBJ2-7; the D segment call TRBD1 is taken from the table without a DNA check. TRBV21-1 is a pseudogene locus. This CDR3 is built from 13 residues. Here the CDR3 DNA reads TGTGCCAGCCCCGGACACGCGTCCTACGAGCAGTACTTC. It encodes CASPGHASYEQYF.

The CDR3 DNA reads TGCGCCAGCAGCCAACGGACAGGGGTGGGATCACCCCTCCACTTT. Protein: CASSQRTGVGSPLHF. V usage is TRBV4-1 and J usage is TRBJ1-6, with 9 bases lining up with TRBD1. Germline V gene sequence: CDR1 MGHRA, CDR2 YSYEKL. The CDR3 loop spans 15 amino acids. After removal of 2 bases from V and 10 bases from J, the junction contained 6 bases not matched to a gene.

V and J are TRBV7-2 and TRBJ1-1; TRBD1 is a possible D gene (6 bases). The germline CDR1 and CDR2 sequences are SGHTA and FQGNSA. The ends were cut back, 2 bases at V and 1 base at J, with 17 bases in the middle. The CDR3 extends over 17 amino acids. CDR3 sequence: CASSLRSPVGGNTEAFF. In nucleotides, the CDR3 is TGTGCCAGCAGCTTAAGGTCGCCGGTAGGGGGGAACACTGAAGCTTTCTTT. The variable domain in full, completed from reference TRBV7-2 and TRBJ1-1, reads GAGVSQSPSNKVTEKGKDVELRCDPISGHTALYWYRQSLGQGLEFLIYFQGNSAPDKSGLPSDRFSAERTGGSVSTLTIQRTQQEDSAVYLCASSLRSPVGGNTEAFFGQGTRLTVV.

V is TRBV11-3 and J is TRBJ2-5, with a weak D call TRBD2 (6 bases). The CDR3 loop spans 14 amino acids. The V and J ends lost 4 bases and 3 bases respectively, with 12 bases between them. Germline lookup yields CDR1 SGHNT and CDR2 YENEEA. CDR3 nucleotides: TGTGCCAGCAGCTACCGTACGGGAGAAGAGACCCAGTACTTC. The encoded protein is CASSYRTGEETQYF.

This chain links TRBV14 with TRBJ2-5, with 10 bases fitting TRBD1. Per germline, CDR1 SGHDN and CDR2 FVKESK. CDR3 length: 15 amino acids. The V and J ends lost 4 bases and 6 bases, in that order; junction bases with no gene match: 8. This CDR3 is CASSPPGTGVKTQYF. The CDR3 DNA sequence: TGTGCCAGCAGCCCGCCCGGGACAGGGGTAAAGACCCAGTACTTC.

The genes are TRBV5-6 and TRBJ1-5, with TRBD1 matching 7 bases. The CDR3 spans 15 residues. The V segment lost 4 bases and the J segment 4 bases; nucleotides outside the gene matches: 8. Germline lookup yields CDR1 SGHDT and CDR2 YYEEEE. In DNA form, the CDR3 reads TGTGCCAGCAGCCACGGACAGGCCCTTAATCAGCCCCAGCATTTT. Translation gives CASSHGQALNQPQHF.

The J gene is TRBJ1-3, the V gene TRBV2, with 10 bases fitting TRBD1. The CDR3 consists of 13 residues. In germline, CDR1 is SNHLY, CDR2 FYNNEI. V lost 6 bases and J lost 4; bases outside the gene matches: 0. DNA for the CDR3: TGTGCCAGCAGGACAGGGGGCGGAAACACCATATATTTT. Encoded protein: CASRTGGGNTIYF. The full variable domain, completed using reference TRBV2 and TRBJ1-3, is EPEVTQTPSHQVTQMGQEVILRCVPISNHLYFYWYRQILGQKVEFLVSFYNNEISEKSEIFDDQFSVERPDGSNFTLKIRSTKLEDSAMYFCASRTGGGNTIYFGEGSWLTVV.

This sequence joins TRBV2 and TRBJ1-3, with TRBD1 identical over 8 bases. V lost 4 bases to trimming and J lost 3 bases; unmatched junction nucleotides: 8. The CDR3 is 16 residues long. Germline V gene data show CDR1 as SNHLY and CDR2 as FYNNEI. CDR3 nucleotide sequence: TGTGCCAGCAGTGTGATGGACAGGGCAGATGGAAACACCATATATTTT. As protein: CASSVMDRADGNTIYF.

V usage is TRBV19 and J usage is TRBJ1-5, with D unclear. V was cut by 5 bases and J by 2 bases, with 19 bases left in between. Per the germline V gene, CDR1 is LNHDA and CDR2 is SQIVND (reference sequence). CDR3 size: 17 residues. The CDR3 DNA reads as TGTGCCAGTAGTGTCTCGGGAACCAGGAAGGGCAATCAGCCCCAGCATTTT. This gives the protein CASSVSGTRKGNQPQHF.

This clone was observed once. The chain joins TRBV14 to TRBJ1-2, with a possible D match to TRBD1 (6 bases). CDR3 length: 15 residues. Germline assignment: CDR1 SGHDN and CDR2 FVKESK. V dropped 1 base and J dropped 3 bases, with 12 bases sitting between them. The CDR3, as DNA: TGTGCCAGCAGCCAAGGCGAGGGGGACCACTATGGCTACACCTTC. Translated, it gives CASSQGEGDHYGYTF.

V gene TRBV29-1 combines with J gene TRBJ2-1; 9 positions match TRBD2. With 2 bases clipped from V and 10 bases from J, the junction kept 9 bases outside the gene matches. The germline V gene has CDR1 SQVTM and CDR2 ANQGSEA. This CDR3 has 14 residues. The chain's CDR3 is CSVERSSSGAEQFF. The DNA for the CDR3 is TGCAGCGTTGAAAGGTCGTCTAGCGGGGCAGAGCAGTTCTTC.

The V gene is TRBV30, the J gene TRBJ1-6; D is unclear. V was shortened by 4 bases and J by 10 bases, with 14 bases between the two germline ends. Germline values: CDR1 GTSNPN, CDR2 SVGIG (reference sequence). This CDR3 comprises 13 residues. The CDR3, as DNA: TGTGCCTGGACAGGAGGGTTGGGATCACCCCTCCACTTT. Amino acids: CAWTGGLGSPLHF.

The chain is built from TRBV5-6 and TRBJ2-1; possible D gene TRBD1, 5 bases. The CDR3 is 16 amino acids. CDR1 is SGHDT, CDR2 YYEEEE, per germline. V lost 6 bases to trimming and J lost 7 bases, with 23 bases between them. In DNA form, the CDR3 reads TGTGCCAGCATCTCAATGGGGTCCCCGGCAGGGAATGAGCAGTTCTTC. It yields the protein CASISMGSPAGNEQFF.

In its sample, this clone was seen once. The gene calls are TRBV7-2 and TRBJ1-1, with 8 bases lining up with TRBD1. In germline, CDR1 is SGHTA, CDR2 FQGNSA. The CDR3 extends over 14 amino acids. J lost 0 bases, V lost 5 bases, and 2 bases had no gene match. DNA of the CDR3: TGTGCCAGCAGCCTACAGGGGGTGAACACTGAAGCTTTCTTT. It is translated as CASSLQGVNTEAFF.

This clone is a singleton in its sample. The chain has TRBV5-4 and TRBJ1-2; 11 nucleotides line up with TRBD1. The CDR3 covers 15 residues. J gave up 5 bases and V 4 bases, and 7 bases lay outside the gene matches. Germline CDR1 SGHNT, CDR2 YYREEE (reference sequence). In DNA, the CDR3 is TGTGCCAGCAGCCAGCGGACAGGGGGCTGGTATGGCTACACCTTC. Translation gives CASSQRTGGWYGYTF.

This clone was seen just once. This sequence joins TRBV30 and TRBJ1-3; D is unresolved. V was clipped by 5 bases and J by 0 bases, with 8 bases between them. The CDR3 extends over 13 amino acids. Looked up from germline, CDR1 is GTSNPN and CDR2 is SVGIG (reference sequence). CDR3 in DNA: TGTGCCTGGGCCGAGTCCTCTGGAAACACCATATATTTT. Its protein product is CAWAESSGNTIYF.

The chain links TRBV29-1 to TRBJ2-3; D unclear. The CDR3 extends over 13 amino acids. The germline V gene encodes CDR1 SQVTM and CDR2 ANQGSEA. Trimming pared 4 bases from V and 0 bases from J, leaving 8 bases between. This CDR3 reads CSVVVSSTDTQYF. The DNA of the CDR3 is TGCAGCGTTGTTGTTAGTAGCACAGATACGCAGTATTTT.

The V and J genes are TRBV5-6 and TRBJ1-4; D possibly corresponds to TRBD1 (5 bases). V was shortened by 2 bases and J by 7 bases, with 12 bases between the two germline ends. The V gene's germline CDR1 is SGHDT and CDR2 YYEEEE. This CDR3 contains 14 residues. The CDR3 DNA is TGTGCCAGCAGCTTAGGTTTAGGGGTTGAAAAACTGTTTTTT. Amino acids: CASSLGLGVEKLFF.

The chain couples TRBV6-5 to TRBJ1-2; 7 bases line up with TRBD1. The germline V gene has CDR1 MNHEY and CDR2 SVGAGI. Trimming took 0 bases from V and 7 from J; bases not matched to a gene: 8. The CDR3 covers 15 residues. In DNA, the CDR3 is TGTGCCAGCAGTTACTCCGACAGGGAGGTCTCTGGCTACACCTTC. Its translation: CASSYSDREVSGYTF.